The next 3 T cell receptor beta chains were all read from a single sample in a study of technical replicates of blood from a few donors. The assay was immunoSEQ multiplex PCR, and TCRdb's table has in-frame clones only and misses some. The table shows approximately 79,000 clones, with roughly 91% occurring only once. Sequencing was carried out using T cells isolated from PBMCs. The receptors here all came from a human donor in good health.

This clone was seen once. The chain joins TRBV7-6 to TRBJ2-4, with 11 bases fitting TRBD2. Unmatched junction bases numbered 11, after V lost 7 bases and J lost 6 bases. Per the germline V gene, CDR1 is SGHVS and CDR2 is FNYEAQ. CDR3 length: 16 amino acids. This CDR3 reads CASTEIAGGPVNIQYF. CDR3 coding DNA: TGTGCCAGCACCGAAATAGCGGGAGGGCCCGTAAACATTCAGTACTTC.

The V call is TRBV4-1, the J call TRBJ1-1, with 7 bases fitting TRBD1. Germline assignment: CDR1 MGHRA and CDR2 YSYEKL. There are 14 residues in the CDR3. The V and J ends lost 0 bases and 4 bases, in that order; junction bases with no gene match: 2. The CDR3 spells CASSQDAGGTEAFF. DNA for the CDR3: TGCGCCAGCAGCCAAGATGCAGGGGGCACTGAAGCTTTCTTT.

The gene calls are TRBV2 and TRBJ1-1; D gene unclear. The V gene lost 7 bases and the J gene lost 4 bases, with 13 bases spanning the gap. The CDR3 spans 13 residues. The germline V gene has CDR1 SNHLY and CDR2 FYNNEI. CDR3 loop: CASKEALGTEAFF. For the CDR3, the DNA is TGTGCCAGCAAAGAGGCCTTGGGCACTGAAGCTTTCTTT. Full variable domain (remainder filled in from reference TRBV2 and TRBJ1-1): EPEVTQTPSHQVTQMGQEVILRCVPISNHLYFYWYRQILGQKVEFLVSFYNNEISEKSEIFDDQFSVERPDGSNFTLKIRSTKLEDSAMYFCASKEALGTEAFFGQGTRLTVV.